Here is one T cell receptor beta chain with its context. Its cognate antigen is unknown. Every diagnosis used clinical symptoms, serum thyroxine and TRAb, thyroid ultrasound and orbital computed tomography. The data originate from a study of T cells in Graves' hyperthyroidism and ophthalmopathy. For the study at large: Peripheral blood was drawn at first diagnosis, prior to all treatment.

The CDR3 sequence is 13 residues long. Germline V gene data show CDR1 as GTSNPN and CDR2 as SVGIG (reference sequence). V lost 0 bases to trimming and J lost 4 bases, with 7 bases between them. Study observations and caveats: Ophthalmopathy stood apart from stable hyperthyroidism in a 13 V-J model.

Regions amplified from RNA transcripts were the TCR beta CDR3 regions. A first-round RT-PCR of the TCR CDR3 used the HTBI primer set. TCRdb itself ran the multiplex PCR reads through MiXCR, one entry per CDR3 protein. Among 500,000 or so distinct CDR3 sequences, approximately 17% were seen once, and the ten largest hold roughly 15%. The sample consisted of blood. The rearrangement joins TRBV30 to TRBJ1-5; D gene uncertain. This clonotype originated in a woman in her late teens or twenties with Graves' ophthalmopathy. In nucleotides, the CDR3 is TGTGCCTGGAGTGTTAAGGGAAATCAGCCCCAGCATTTT. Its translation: CAWSVKGNQPQHF.